A single sample is the source of the 20 T cell receptor beta chains below, sequenced in a study of cytomegalovirus exposure and HLA in healthy donors. The primer mix had 60 Vbeta and 13 Jbeta primers. Profiled with immunoSEQ multiplex PCR; TCRdb holds only in-frame clones, not every one. The sample has about 98,000 clones, about 81% seen once. Sequenced: PBMCs. The source is a middle-aged man in good health and CMV-seronegative.

The chain couples TRBV6-1 to TRBJ1-1; D is perhaps TRBD1 (5 bases). Deletions cut 4 bases from V and 10 bases from J, with 13 bases between. This CDR3 contains 12 residues. CDR1 MNHNS and CDR2 SASEGT come from the germline V gene. The CDR3 nucleotides are TGTGCCAGCAGTGCATCCGGGGGGAGAGCTTTCTTT. Its protein is CASSASGGRAFF.

V is TRBV2 and J is TRBJ1-5; TRBD1 might be the D (5 bases). V was cut by 6 bases and J by 4 bases, with 16 bases left in between. The CDR3 has 15 amino acids. Germline V gene sequence: CDR1 SNHLY, CDR2 FYNNEI. Written as DNA, the CDR3 is TGTGCCAGCAGGGGGCCCGGGGGGGGGAATCAGCCCCAGCATTTT. This gives the protein CASRGPGGGNQPQHF.

V gene TRBV7-2 combines with J gene TRBJ1-2; maybe TRBD1 (6 bases). The CDR3 extends over 15 amino acids. V lost 2 bases, J lost 5 bases, and 15 bases lay in between. The germline CDR1 and CDR2 sequences are SGHTA and FQGNSA. The CDR3 coding sequence is TGTGCCAGCAGCTTAAGCAGGGGCACTCCTTATGGCTACACCTTC. It yields the protein CASSLSRGTPYGYTF.

The rearrangement joins TRBV7-9 to TRBJ1-1, with a weak D call TRBD1 (6 bases). The CDR3 runs 12 residues. Between the trimmed V and J ends, which lost 1 base and 7 bases, there was a span of 7 bases. The V gene's germline CDR1 is SEHNR and CDR2 FQNEAQ (reference sequence). The CDR3 sequence is CASSLVGGEAFF. The CDR3 nucleotides read TGTGCCAGCAGCTTAGTAGGGGGTGAAGCTTTCTTT.

The chain joins TRBV7-2 to TRBJ2-7; 10 positions agree with TRBD1. The CDR3 covers 13 residues. Trimming at V came to 4 bases and at J to 9 bases, leaving 6 bases not matched to a gene. Germline V gives CDR1 SGHTA, CDR2 FQGNSA. The CDR3 here is CASSSGQGLRQYF. In DNA, the CDR3 is TGTGCCAGCAGCTCGGGACAGGGGCTGCGGCAGTACTTC.

This chain links TRBV7-9 with TRBJ1-3, with 11 bases that match TRBD1. Germline assignment: CDR1 SEHNR and CDR2 FQNEAQ (reference sequence). The V and J ends lost 6 bases and 2 bases, in that order; junction bases with no gene match: 9. The CDR3 covers 17 residues. Here the CDR3 reads CASRGTGGPGAGNTIYF. CDR3 DNA: TGTGCCAGCAGGGGGACAGGGGGACCTGGGGCTGGAAACACCATATATTTT.

Only a few counts were recorded for this clone. The chain combines TRBV2 with TRBJ1-4; 10 bases fit TRBD1. Germline trimming cut 6 bases from V and 7 bases from J; bases unmatched to any gene: 14. The CDR3 loop spans 17 amino acids. Germline values: CDR1 SNHLY, CDR2 FYNNEI. The CDR3 region has the DNA TGTGCCAGCAGCCGGACAGGGGGGGCCTTATCGGGTGAAAAACTGTTTTTT. Amino acids: CASSRTGGALSGEKLFF.

The V gene is TRBV4-3, the J gene TRBJ1-2; D uncertain. The CDR3 has 14 residues. V lost 0 bases to trimming and J lost 3 bases, with 8 bases between them. CDR1 LGHNA and CDR2 YSLEER come from the germline V gene. Here the CDR3 reads CASSQDQTHYGYTF. For the CDR3, the DNA is TGCGCCAGCAGCCAAGATCAGACACACTATGGCTACACCTTC.

The chain uses TRBV5-4 and TRBJ2-1, with 9 bases matching TRBD1. Losses at the gene ends were 1 base for V and 7 bases for J; bases not matched to a gene: 6. CDR3 length equals 15 residues. Germline loops: CDR1 SGHNT, CDR2 YYREEE (reference sequence). The CDR3 sequence: CASSLRDREKNEQFF. In DNA form, the CDR3 reads TGTGCCAGCAGCTTGCGGGACAGGGAGAAAAATGAGCAGTTCTTC.

The V and J genes are TRBV18 and TRBJ2-6, with a tentative D call TRBD1 (6 bases). The V end lost 2 bases, the J end lost 1 base, and 9 bases lay between the germline ends. Germline CDR1 and CDR2: KGHSH and LQKENI. There are 16 residues in the CDR3. CDR3 bases: TGTGCCAGCTCACCAATCAGGGGTTCTGGGGCCAACGTCCTGACTTTC. Protein sequence: CASSPIRGSGANVLTF.

This chain joins TRBV28 and TRBJ2-7, with 9 nucleotides matching TRBD1. This CDR3 has 14 amino acids. Germline V CDR1 and CDR2: MDHEN, SYDVKM. Trimming at V came to 6 bases and at J to 9 bases, leaving 12 bases not matched to a gene. This CDR3 is CASRGRTGVGGQYF. Here the CDR3 DNA reads TGTGCCAGCAGGGGAAGGACAGGGGTGGGCGGGCAGTACTTC.

V and J are TRBV28 and TRBJ2-3, with 10 positions matching TRBD1. Germline V gene sequence: CDR1 MDHEN, CDR2 SYDVKM. CDR3 length equals 14 residues. The trim removed 5 bases at V and 4 bases at J, leaving 3 bases unmatched. The chain's CDR3 is CASSRDRGADTQYF. CDR3 coding DNA: TGTGCCAGCAGTAGGGACAGGGGTGCAGATACGCAGTATTTT.

This rearrangement joins TRBV27 to TRBJ2-3; D is undetermined. V was shortened by 3 bases and J by 6 bases, with 19 bases between the two germline ends. Germline lookup yields CDR1 MNHEY and CDR2 SMNVEV (reference sequence). This CDR3 is built from 16 residues. CDR3 sequence (DNA): TGTGCCAGCAGTTTTGGAACCAGCGCCTTTTGGGATACGCAGTATTTT. As protein: CASSFGTSAFWDTQYF.

This chain links TRBV7-3 with TRBJ1-1, with 7 bases fitting TRBD1. The CDR3 covers 15 residues. V shed 2 bases, J shed 7 bases, and the junction held 10 bases outside the gene matches. CDR1 and CDR2 from the germline V gene are SGHTA and FQGTGA. CDR3 nucleotide sequence: TGTGCCAGCAGCTTAGACAGGGTTGAAGGGCGTGAAGCTTTCTTT. It encodes CASSLDRVEGREAFF.

The rearrangement uses TRBV27 and TRBJ1-6; 7 bases are a match to TRBD1. Germline V gives CDR1 MNHEY, CDR2 SMNVEV (reference sequence). V was pared by 5 bases and J by 10 bases, with 11 bases of the junction left unmatched. This CDR3 is built from 15 residues. The CDR3 region has the DNA TGTGCCAGCAGTCGCGAAAGGACAGGTCAATCACCCCTCCACTTT. It yields the protein CASSRERTGQSPLHF.

The chain is built from TRBV6-5 and TRBJ2-7, with a weak D call TRBD2 (5 bases). CDR1 is MNHEY, CDR2 SVGAGI, per germline. Trimming pared 5 bases from V and 6 bases from J, leaving 17 bases between. This CDR3 spans 14 amino acids. The CDR3 nucleotides read TGTGCCAGCAGTCAAACTAGAGGATCGCGCGAGCAGTACTTC. Residues: CASSQTRGSREQYF.

The chain is built from TRBV5-4 and TRBJ2-3; a possible D gene is TRBD2 (6 bases). Germline lookup yields CDR1 SGHNT and CDR2 YYREEE (reference sequence). V gave up 5 bases and J gave up 5 bases, with 12 bases separating them. This CDR3 has 13 residues. CDR3 bases: TGTGCCAGCAGTCAGTTGGGGGGAGATACGCAGTATTTT. This translates into CASSQLGGDTQYF.

J is TRBJ2-1 and V is TRBV9; D remains unclear. V was trimmed by 4 bases and J by 3 bases, leaving 14 bases between them. The CDR3 is made up of 15 amino acids. Germline CDR1 is SGDLS and CDR2 is YYNGEE. CDR3 amino acids: CASSPQVTNYNEQFF. For the CDR3, the DNA is TGTGCCAGCAGCCCCCAGGTAACGAACTACAATGAGCAGTTCTTC. Drawing the rest from reference TRBV9 and TRBJ2-1, the complete variable domain is DSGVTQTPKHLITATGQRVTLRCSPRSGDLSVYWYQQSLDQGLQFLIQYYNGEERAKGNILERFSAQQFPDLHSELNLSSLELGDSALYFCASSPQVTNYNEQFFGPGTRLTVL.

The V gene is TRBV10-2, the J gene TRBJ2-7; D is unresolved. CDR3 length: 14 amino acids. The ends were cut back, 5 bases at V and 5 bases at J, with 16 bases in the middle. Germline CDR1 and CDR2: WSHSY and SAAADI. For the CDR3, the DNA is TGCGCCAGCAGTTTAACGCGAATTCCGCACGAGCAGTACTTC. This gives the protein CASSLTRIPHEQYF.

This chain links TRBV7-2 with TRBJ1-6; 7 positions agree with TRBD1. The CDR3 runs 13 residues. Germline lookup yields CDR1 SGHTA and CDR2 FQGNSA. J was trimmed by 16 bases and V by 5 bases; bases with no gene match: 11. The CDR3 region is CASSPRTGGWLHF. CDR3 DNA: TGTGCCAGCAGCCCGCGGACAGGTGGTTGGCTCCACTTT.